This TCR beta chain was profiled in a study of T cells in Graves' hyperthyroidism and ophthalmopathy. There were TCR beta CDR3 regions amplified from RNA transcripts. The HTBI primer set served for first-round RT-PCR of the TCR CDR3. Via MiXCR, TCRdb re-called the multiplex PCR reads, giving one row per CDR3 protein. The data hold more than 300,000 distinct CDR3 sequences, with about 14% observed a single time. This clonotype was found a few times. The TCR originated in a woman between 25 and 40 years old with Graves' ophthalmopathy. Source material: blood.

This CDR3 is CATSDFSGGSDTQYF. The DNA of the CDR3 is TGTGCCACCAGTGATTTTTCGGGGGGGTCAGATACGCAGTATTTT. This rearrangement joins TRBV24-1 to TRBJ2-3; 8 nucleotides agree with TRBD2. J lost 4 bases, V lost 1 base, and 3 bases had no gene match. This CDR3 has 15 amino acids. Germline values: CDR1 KGHDR, CDR2 SFDVKD.